The 27 T cell receptor beta chains presented below share a single source sample, sequenced in a study of T cells in Graves' hyperthyroidism and ophthalmopathy. Researchers amplified the TCR beta CDR3 regions from RNA transcripts. In the first-round RT-PCR of the TCR CDR3, the HTBI primer set was used. TCRdb independently ran MiXCR on the multiplex PCR reads; one entry per CDR3 protein. The data show some 740,000 distinct CDR3 sequences, about 14% seen once. What was sequenced was blood. The source is a woman between 18 and 30 years old with Graves' hyperthyroidism.

At least ten counts were recorded for this clonotype. This rearrangement joins TRBV6-2 or TRBV6-3 to TRBJ2-4; TRBD1 is a possible D gene (6 bases). This CDR3 spans 13 amino acids. CDR1 is MNHEY, CDR2 SVGEGT, per germline. V lost 5 bases and J lost 10, with 15 bases in between. The CDR3 loop reads CASSPTGSPIQYF. The DNA of the CDR3 is TGTGCCAGCAGTCCGACAGGCTCTCCAATTCAGTACTTC.

This clonotype was observed many times. V usage is TRBV24-1 and J usage is TRBJ1-5; D gene unclear. CDR3 length equals 12 residues. Per germline, CDR1 KGHDR and CDR2 SFDVKD. Between the trimmed V and J ends, which lost 4 bases and 6 bases, there was a span of 6 bases. The CDR3: CATSDTGQPQHF. Written as DNA, the CDR3 is TGTGCCACCAGTGACACCGGTCAGCCCCAGCATTTT.

This clonotype was recorded at least ten times. The V call is TRBV6-1, the J call TRBJ2-5; weak D call: TRBD2 (6 bases). This CDR3 contains 15 residues. Trimming removed 2 bases from V and 4 bases from J, with 14 bases in between. From germline, CDR1 is MNHNS and CDR2 SASEGT. The CDR3 DNA reads as TGTGCCAGCAGTGAAAACGACGGGAGTACAGAGACCCAGTACTTC. Translating it yields CASSENDGSTETQYF.

This clonotype was observed a handful of times. The CDR3 DNA is TGCGCCAGCAGCTTGGCCGCTTTCTCTGGGGCCAACGTCCTGACTTTC. This codes for CASSLAAFSGANVLTF. The rearrangement joins TRBV5-1 to TRBJ2-6; D unresolved. Looked up from germline, CDR1 is SGHRS and CDR2 is YFSETQ. Trimming removed 0 bases from V and 0 bases from J, with 7 bases in between. CDR3 length equals 16 residues.

The chain is built from TRBV6-2 or TRBV6-3 and TRBJ2-7, with D perhaps TRBD1 (6 bases). V gave up 1 base and J gave up 3 bases, with 10 bases separating them. The CDR3 consists of 14 residues. The germline V gene has CDR1 MNHEY and CDR2 SVGEGT. The chain's CDR3 is CASSYWGPHYEQYF. CDR3 sequence (DNA): TGTGCCAGCAGTTACTGGGGGCCACACTACGAGCAGTACTTC.

The rearrangement links TRBV5-5 to TRBJ2-5; 8 bases are a match to TRBD2. Germline values: CDR1 SGHKS, CDR2 YYEKEE (reference sequence). J lost 1 base, V lost 2 bases, and 10 bases had no gene match. CDR3 length equals 17 residues. The CDR3 spells CASSFGGSGSLQETQYF. DNA for the CDR3: TGTGCCAGCAGCTTCGGGGGGAGCGGGAGTCTCCAAGAGACCCAGTACTTC. Full variable domain (rest looked up from reference TRBV5-5 and TRBJ2-5): DAGVTQSPTHLIKTRGQQVTLRCSPISGHKSVSWYQQVLGQGPQFIFQYYEKEERGRGNFPDRFSARQFPNYSSELNVNALLLGDSALYLCASSFGGSGSLQETQYFGPGTRLLVL.

This clonotype was seen a handful of times. The chain combines TRBV30 with TRBJ2-3, with D uncertain. The length of the CDR3 is 13 residues. Germline CDR1 reads GTSNPN; CDR2 reads SVGIG (reference sequence). Trimming removed 0 bases at V and 6 bases at J, with 10 bases between. The CDR3: CAWSVPPLDTQYF. The CDR3 nucleotides are TGTGCCTGGAGTGTGCCTCCGTTGGATACGCAGTATTTT.

The chain carries TRBV5-4 and TRBJ2-3, with 13 positions matching TRBD2. Germline lookup yields CDR1 SGHNT and CDR2 YYREEE (reference sequence). V gave up 6 bases and J gave up 6 bases; unmatched junction bases: 10. This CDR3 comprises 16 residues. The CDR3 reads CASNGLAGATGDTQYF. The CDR3 nucleotides are TGTGCCAGCAATGGACTAGCGGGAGCCACGGGGGATACGCAGTATTTT.

The rearrangement joins TRBV6-2 or TRBV6-3 to TRBJ2-1; D is ambiguous. Trimming cost V 2 bases and J 3 bases, with 5 bases left between them. CDR3 length: 13 amino acids. Germline CDR1 MNHEY, CDR2 SVGEGT. CDR3 nucleotides: TGTGCCAGCAGTTACCAGAGCTACAATGAGCAGTTCTTC. Its translation: CASSYQSYNEQFF.

This clonotype came up many times. The genes are TRBV11-3 and TRBJ2-1; 10 bases are a match to TRBD2. The length of the CDR3 is 14 residues. Unmatched junction bases numbered 11, after V lost 8 bases and J lost 10 bases. Per germline, CDR1 SGHNT and CDR2 YENEEA. For the CDR3, the DNA is TGTGCCAGCGGAGCGGGAGGGGTCAAGAACGAGCAGTTCTTC. It translates to CASGAGGVKNEQFF.

Many counts were recorded for this clonotype. V and J are TRBV28 and TRBJ2-1, with TRBD2 matching 11 bases. This CDR3 spans 16 amino acids. CDR1 is MDHEN and CDR2 is SYDVKM in the germline V gene. V was pared by 3 bases and J by 1 base, with 2 bases of the junction left unmatched. The CDR3 here is CASSFSGRGSYNEQFF. The CDR3 coding sequence is TGTGCCAGCAGTTTTAGCGGGAGGGGGTCCTACAATGAGCAGTTCTTC.

This clonotype came up many times. J is TRBJ1-2 and V is TRBV20-1; 7 bases line up with TRBD1. The CDR3 is 13 residues long. V was pared by 5 bases and J by 4 bases, with 7 bases of the junction left unmatched. CDR1 is DFQATT and CDR2 is SNEGSKA in the germline V gene (reference sequence). This chain's CDR3 is CSAVGGAGYGYTF. CDR3 bases: TGCAGTGCTGTAGGGGGCGCCGGCTATGGCTACACCTTC.

This clonotype has ten or more counts. The chain is built from TRBV20-1 and TRBJ2-1; the D gene is possibly TRBD2 (6 bases). Germline V lookup: CDR1 DFQATT, CDR2 SNEGSKA (reference sequence). The ends were cut back, 0 bases at V and 7 bases at J, with 16 bases in the middle. The CDR3 spans 15 residues. The CDR3 is CSARDLRTGGNEQFF. In DNA, the CDR3 is TGCAGTGCTAGAGATCTAAGGACTGGGGGGAATGAGCAGTTCTTC.

The gene calls are TRBV5-4 and TRBJ2-1; D unresolved. CDR1 and CDR2 from the germline V gene are SGHNT and YYREEE (reference sequence). The V gene lost 4 bases and the J gene lost 4 bases, with 9 bases spanning the gap. The CDR3 contains 13 residues. CDR3 residues: CASSTNLYNEQFF. The CDR3 nucleotides are TGTGCCAGCAGCACCAACCTATACAATGAGCAGTTCTTC.

The sample holds a few counts of this clonotype. The chain joins TRBV2 to TRBJ1-5; 9 bases agree with TRBD1. V was clipped by 6 bases and J by 0 bases; unmatched bases: 3. This CDR3 has 15 residues. Germline-derived CDR1 and CDR2 are SNHLY and FYNNEI. DNA for the CDR3: TGTGCCAGCAGGCGGGGACAGGGTAGCAATCAGCCCCAGCATTTT. Translating it yields CASRRGQGSNQPQHF.

In its sample, this clonotype was seen many times. V and J are TRBV20-1 and TRBJ2-7, with 9 bases fitting TRBD2. The CDR3 extends over 14 amino acids. V shed 8 bases and J 2 bases; nucleotides not matched to a gene: 10. From germline, CDR1 is DFQATT and CDR2 SNEGSKA (reference sequence). Here the CDR3 DNA reads TGCAGTCCGAAAGCGGGAGGTTTTCCCTACGAGCAGTACTTC. Protein sequence: CSPKAGGFPYEQYF.

The gene calls are TRBV30 and TRBJ2-6; unclear D gene. This CDR3 has 14 amino acids. Germline V gives CDR1 GTSNPN, CDR2 SVGIG (reference sequence). V was clipped by 1 base and J by 0 bases, with 4 bases between them. CDR3 region: CAWSGSSGANVLTF. The DNA for the CDR3 is TGTGCCTGGAGTGGGAGCTCTGGGGCCAACGTCCTGACTTTC.

This clonotype was picked up a small number of times. This chain connects TRBV3-1 to TRBJ1-4; the match to TRBD1 covers 7 bases. This CDR3 has 16 residues. CDR1 and CDR2 (germline): LGHDT, YNNKEL (reference sequence). V dropped 4 bases and J dropped 2; count of bases not matched to a gene: 7. The CDR3 protein is CASSRRQGGTNEKLFF. The CDR3 bases are TGTGCCAGCAGCCGTCGACAGGGAGGCACTAATGAAAAACTGTTTTTT.

This clonotype has at least ten counts. The rearrangement links TRBV7-9 to TRBJ2-1; D is perhaps TRBD1 or TRBD2 (5 bases each). The CDR3 loop spans 13 amino acids. Germline V gene lookup returns CDR1 SEHNR and CDR2 FQNEAQ (reference sequence). V dropped 5 bases and J dropped 9 bases, with 14 bases sitting between them. The CDR3 reads CASSLGEWVEQFF. DNA for the CDR3: TGTGCCAGCAGCCTAGGGGAGTGGGTTGAGCAGTTCTTC.

This clonotype showed up many times. The V gene is TRBV2, the J gene TRBJ2-7; 15 nucleotides agree with TRBD2. The CDR3 has 17 amino acids. Germline CDR1 and CDR2: SNHLY and FYNNEI. The V gene end was trimmed by 8 bases and the J gene end by 3 bases; junction bases not matched to a gene: 11. The DNA of the CDR3 is TGTGCCAGCGGTAAAGGACTAGCGGGAGGGGAGAACTACGAGCAGTACTTC. This translates into CASGKGLAGGENYEQYF.

This clonotype was found a few times. V is TRBV2 and J is TRBJ2-1, with TRBD2 matching over 8 bases. This CDR3 has 15 amino acids. Germline V gene data show CDR1 as SNHLY and CDR2 as FYNNEI. Unmatched junction bases numbered 7, after V lost 6 bases and J lost 3 bases. CDR3 protein: CASRAGGGFYNEQFF. The CDR3 DNA is TGTGCCAGCAGGGCCGGGGGGGGCTTCTACAATGAGCAGTTCTTC.

The chain joins TRBV27 to TRBJ1-6; possible D gene TRBD1, 5 bases. The CDR3 extends over 16 amino acids. Germline lookup yields CDR1 MNHEY and CDR2 SMNVEV (reference sequence). V lost 6 bases to trimming and J lost 7 bases, with 19 bases between them. The CDR3 coding sequence is TGTGCCAGCAGGACCGGGGCAAAGTCGAGAAATTCACCCCTCCACTTT. It codes for CASRTGAKSRNSPLHF.

This chain joins TRBV29-1 and TRBJ2-7; D perhaps matches TRBD2 (6 bases). CDR1 SQVTM and CDR2 ANQGSEA come from the germline V gene. This CDR3 has 13 residues. V lost 6 bases, J lost 2 bases, and 14 bases lay in between. CDR3 nucleotide sequence: TGCAGCGTGGGGACTCCCTACCCCTACGAGCAGTACTTC. Its protein is CSVGTPYPYEQYF.

This clonotype showed up just a few times. The chain couples TRBV29-1 to TRBJ2-1, with D tentatively TRBD1 or TRBD2 (5 bases each). V shed 5 bases and J shed 5 bases, with 10 bases lying between them. The CDR3 covers 12 residues. Germline V gene sequence: CDR1 SQVTM, CDR2 ANQGSEA. The CDR3 DNA follows: TGCAGCGTTACGGGACCGCACAATGAGCAGTTCTTC. Translated, it gives CSVTGPHNEQFF.

This clonotype was picked up many times. The rearrangement uses TRBV28 and TRBJ2-1, with D possibly TRBD1 on 6 matching bases. The CDR3 sequence is 12 residues long. The germline V and J ends were trimmed by 5 bases and 15 bases, with 17 bases remaining between them. Germline CDR1 reads MDHEN; CDR2 reads SYDVKM. CDR3 loop: CASSPRGYPTFF. The DNA of the CDR3 is TGTGCCAGCAGTCCCAGGGGCTATCCCACGTTCTTC.

The chain combines TRBV19 with TRBJ2-2; 10 bases align to TRBD1. The CDR3 sequence is 16 residues long. CDR1 LNHDA and CDR2 SQIVND come from the germline V gene (reference sequence). Unmatched junction bases numbered 6, after V lost 1 base and J lost 7 bases. The CDR3 DNA is TGTGCCAGTAGTATAGCTGGGACAGGGGTGGTCGGGGAGCTGTTTTTT. This codes for CASSIAGTGVVGELFF.

This clonotype was seen ten or more times. The chain joins TRBV19 to TRBJ1-2, with D unclear. Trimming shortened V by 5 bases and J by 2 bases, and 6 bases separated the two germline ends. The CDR3 loop spans 12 amino acids. Germline V gene sequence: CDR1 LNHDA, CDR2 SQIVND (reference sequence). CDR3 bases: TGTGCCAGTAGTTCCGGGAACTATGGCTACACCTTC. Protein product: CASSSGNYGYTF.